Shown below are 6 T cell receptor beta chains from a single sample sequenced in a study of cytomegalovirus exposure and HLA in healthy donors (TCRdb year 2017). Receptors were amplified or captured by the immunoSEQ multiplex PCR assay. For the multiplex PCR, a mixture combining 60 forward primers for TCR Vbeta segments and 13 reverse primers for TCR Jbeta segments was used. Entries here come from immuneACCESS through TCRdb and include only in-frame sequences with V and J called. Some clones fail to appear in such tables; in the studies checked, an unresolved V gene covers under half of the shortfall, and the cause of the remainder is unknown. Counted in this sample were some 160,000 clones; more than 70% of them appeared once. 6.3% of the sample lies in the top ten. Sequencing used PBMCs. Receptor source: a male donor in good health and CMV-seropositive.

The rearrangement links TRBV6-1 to TRBJ2-1; TRBD2 aligns across 10 bases. Germline V CDR1 and CDR2: MNHNS, SASEGT. This CDR3 has 15 amino acids. V was pared by 3 bases and J by 7 bases, with 6 bases of the junction left unmatched. The CDR3 loop is CASSDISGRGNEQFF. The CDR3 DNA reads TGTGCCAGCAGTGATATAAGCGGGAGGGGTAATGAGCAGTTCTTC.

This chain links TRBV15 with TRBJ2-3; 8 bases are a match to TRBD2. CDR1 is LNHNV and CDR2 is YYDKDF in the germline V gene (reference sequence). This CDR3 is built from 16 residues. V lost 5 bases, J lost 4 bases, and 11 bases stayed unmatched. CDR3 DNA sequence: TGTGCCACCAGCCTGGAAGTAGCGGGATTGTCAGATACGCAGTATTTT. Translated, it gives CATSLEVAGLSDTQYF.

This chain joins TRBV19 and TRBJ2-7; 9 bases match TRBD1. The CDR3 has 12 residues. Germline V lookup: CDR1 LNHDA, CDR2 SQIVND (reference sequence). After removal of 4 bases from V and 6 bases from J, the junction contained 1 base not matched to a gene. As DNA, the CDR3 is TGTGCCAGTAGTAGGGACAGGGTCGAGCAGTACTTC. Protein sequence: CASSRDRVEQYF.

The chain has TRBV4-1 and TRBJ2-5, with 7 bases lining up with TRBD1. In germline, CDR1 is MGHRA, CDR2 YSYEKL. The CDR3 has 15 amino acids. Losses at the gene ends were 3 bases for V and 2 bases for J; bases not matched to a gene: 6. The DNA of the CDR3 is TGCGCCAGCAGCCATGTACCGGGACAGCAAGAGACCCAGTACTTC. Translated, it gives CASSHVPGQQETQYF.

The chain joins TRBV13 to TRBJ1-1; tentatively, D is TRBD1 (6 bases). CDR3 length: 15 amino acids. Germline V CDR1 and CDR2: PRHDT, FYEKMQ (reference sequence). Trimming stripped 5 bases from V and 4 bases from J, with 17 bases between. The CDR3 loop is CASSPRTDLGTEAFF. The CDR3 DNA follows: TGTGCCAGCAGCCCTCGGACAGATTTGGGCACTGAAGCTTTCTTT.

The chain uses TRBV7-2 and TRBJ1-5; TRBD1 aligns across 8 bases. Trimming cost V 0 bases and J 5 bases; bases outside gene matches: 9. The CDR3 extends over 17 amino acids. The V gene's germline CDR1 is SGHTA and CDR2 FQGNSA. CDR3 sequence (DNA): TGTGCCAGCAGCTTAGCGTCCGGACAGGGATCCGATCAGCCCCAGCATTTT. Amino acid sequence: CASSLASGQGSDQPQHF.